These T cell receptor beta chains were read from a single sample in a study of identifying expanded T cells in peripheral blood. Here immunoSEQ multiplex PCR was the method, and the copy in TCRdb shows in-frame clones only, minus some. The sample has around 120,000 clones, about 89% seen once. Sequenced material: blood. The receptors derive from a person aged 18 to 69 in good health. CDR3s include the opening cysteine and the closing phenylalanine or tryptophan. The D gene is left open where the match is weak. The size entry is marked missing in some rows and otherwise reads once, few, many or a size class.

TRBV2	TRBJ2-3	NA	NA	TGTGCCAGCCGGAGGTCCGGAGAAGATACGCAGTATTTT	CASRRSGEDTQYF
TRBV7-2	TRBJ2-3	NA	NA	TGTGCCAGCCCGGGCGGGACGACATTAGATACGCAGTATTTT	CASPGGTTLDTQYF
TRBV13	TRBJ1-4	NA	NA	TGTGCCAGCAGCCCACCCATGGGTCGTGAAAAACTGTTTTTT	CASSPPMGREKLFF
TRBV5-4	TRBJ2-7	TRBD2	once	TGTGCCAGCAGCCCGCGGACTAGCGGCGAGCAGTACTTC	CASSPRTSGEQYF
TRBV4-1	TRBJ2-7	NA	NA	TGCGCCAGCAGCCAAGATGGGACCTACTACGAGCAGTACTTC	CASSQDGTYYEQYF
TRBV6-5	TRBJ2-3	NA	NA	TGTGCCAGCAGTTACCTGGGGGCGGGGGATACGCAGTATTTT	CASSYLGAGDTQYF
TRBV5-6	TRBJ1-1	NA	NA	TGTGCCAGCAGCTTGGTAACCAGGGGGAACACTGAAGCTTTCTTT	CASSLVTRGNTEAFF
TRBV2	TRBJ1-2	TRBD1	few	TGTGCCAGCAGTTCACAGGGGGCGAACTATGGCTACACCTTC	CASSSQGANYGYTF
TRBV7-9	TRBJ2-1	TRBD2	once	TGTGCCAGCAGCTCCTTGGGACTAGCCCGTCACAATGAGCAGTTCTTC	CASSSLGLARHNEQFF
TRBV5-1	TRBJ2-1	NA	once	TGCGCCAGCAGCTTGCGGGGGCGGTCTAACTCCTACAATGAGCAGTTCTTC	CASSLRGRSNSYNEQFF
TRBV5-6	TRBJ1-1	NA	few	TGTGCCAGCAGCTTGGGATCCACTGAAGCTTTCTTT	CASSLGSTEAFF
TRBV10-3	TRBJ2-1	TRBD2	NA	TGTGCCATCAGCGGTAGCGGGGACAATGAGCAGTTCTTC	CAISGSGDNEQFF
TRBV4-2	TRBJ2-7	NA	few	TGTGCCAGCAGCCAAGCCGTGACAGCGTCAAACTCCTACGAGCAGTACTTC	CASSQAVTASNSYEQYF
TRBV27	TRBJ1-5	NA	NA	TGTGCCAGCAGCCCGGGGACGGGACCAAGAGATAGCAATCAGCCCCAGCATTTT	CASSPGTGPRDSNQPQHF
TRBV5-1	TRBJ2-5	TRBD2	once	TGCGCCAGCAGACTGAAGCCGCGGGGGGCGGGGGAGACCCAGTACTTC	CASRLKPRGAGETQYF